The rows below give T cell receptor beta chains drawn from one sample of a study of Tregs in tolerant kidney transplant recipients. Generated by immunoSEQ multiplex PCR, the TCRdb table keeps only in-frame clones and is missing some. The table includes tens of thousands of clones, over 75% detected once. The source was CD4+ T cells from blood (PBMCs), collected 24 months after the transplant. The source of these receptors is a human patient who received a combined kidney and bone marrow transplant. Some of the T cells might come from the graft donor. Both conserved end residues are part of each CDR3. D genes are given only for firm matches. Some rows mark clone size as missing; the rest say once, few, many or name a class of expanded clone.

abundance,j_gene,d_gene,v_gene,CDR3nt,CDR3aa
-,TRBJ2-2,-,TRBV9,TGTGCCAGCGGAGACGGGGGATTCCCGAACACCGGGGAGCTGTTTTTT,CASGDGGFPNTGELFF
-,TRBJ1-1,TRBD1,TRBV5-1,TGCGCCAGCAGCTTTGGGGCAGGGGGCTTAGGGAACACTGAAGCTTTCTTT,CASSFGAGGLGNTEAFF
-,TRBJ2-1,-,TRBV4-1,TGCGCCAGCAGCCAAGGCTCCAGTTACAATGAGCAGTTCTTC,CASSQGSSYNEQFF
-,TRBJ1-4,-,TRBV7-2,TGTGCCAGCAGCTTTCTGCCCAGTCATGAAAAACTGTTTTTT,CASSFLPSHEKLFF
-,TRBJ2-7,TRBD1,TRBV5-4,TGTGCCAGCAGCTTGCCAGGTAGCTGGGACAGTGGTCGCGAGCAGTACTTC,CASSLPGSWDSGREQYF
-,TRBJ1-3,-,TRBV19,TGTGCCAGTAGTATAGCGTCAACATACTCTGGAAACACCATATATTTT,CASSIASTYSGNTIYF
-,TRBJ1-2,TRBD1,TRBV19,TGTGCCAGCGGACAGGGACCTATTACCCTCTATGGCTACACCTTC,CASGQGPITLYGYTF
-,TRBJ2-7,-,TRBV14,TGTGCCAGCAGCCAAGATCGTTACAGGAAGCAGTACTTC,CASSQDRYRKQYF
-,TRBJ1-5,-,TRBV6-6,TGTGCCAGCGGACTCTTTAGCAATCAGCCCCAGCATTTT,CASGLFSNQPQHF
-,TRBJ2-7,TRBD2,TRBV5-8,TGTGCCAGCAGCCTTACTAGCGGGAGAATCTACGAGCAGTACTTC,CASSLTSGRIYEQYF
-,TRBJ2-2,TRBD1,TRBV19,TGCGCCAGTAGGTCTCGGGACAGGAACACCGGGGAGCTGTTTTTT,CASRSRDRNTGELFF
-,TRBJ2-3,TRBD2,TRBV6-5,TGTGCCAGCAGTTCCAGCGGGGGGGCCGGGACAGATACGCAGTATTTT,CASSSSGGAGTDTQYF
-,TRBJ2-3,-,TRBV7-3,TGTGCCAGCAGCCCGCTAGGACTATTTAGCACAGATACGCAGTATTTT,CASSPLGLFSTDTQYF
-,TRBJ2-1,TRBD2,TRBV7-2,TGTGCCAGCAGCTTAGCCGGGCTAGCGGCACCCGATGAGCAGTTCTTC,CASSLAGLAAPDEQFF
-,TRBJ2-5,-,TRBV19,TGTGCCAGTAAGGAAATGGGGGGCCAAGAGACCCAGTACTTC,CASKEMGGQETQYF
-,TRBJ1-5,TRBD1,TRBV5-1,TGCGCCAGCAGCCCAGAGACAGGGGAGTATCAGCCCCAGCATTTT,CASSPETGEYQPQHF
-,TRBJ1-2,-,TRBV7-2,TGTGCCAGCAGCTTAGATCCGGCCAGGGTCCTTTATGGCTACACCTTC,CASSLDPARVLYGYTF
-,TRBJ2-2,TRBD2,TRBV2,TGTGCCAGCAGTCTAGCGGGGAGAACCGGGGAGCTGTTTTTT,CASSLAGRTGELFF
-,TRBJ1-2,TRBD1,TRBV7-9,TGTGCCAGCAGCTTAGAGGGGACAGTCTATGGCTACACCTTC,CASSLEGTVYGYTF
-,TRBJ2-3,TRBD2,TRBV9,TGTGCCAGCAGCGACGGGACTAGCGGGAGCACAGATACGCAGTATTTT,CASSDGTSGSTDTQYF
-,TRBJ1-1,-,TRBV28,TGTGCCAGCAGTTTAACCCCGAGGACTGAAGCTTTCTTT,CASSLTPRTEAFF
-,TRBJ2-7,TRBD2,TRBV14,TGTGCCAGCAGCCAAGATCCCGGGAGGGCCGTTCACTACGAGCAGTACTTC,CASSQDPGRAVHYEQYF
-,TRBJ1-2,TRBD1,TRBV9,TGTGCCAGCAGCGCTCGGCCCGGGACAGACTTCTATGGCTACACCTTC,CASSARPGTDFYGYTF
-,TRBJ2-2,-,TRBV9,TGTGCCAGCAGCGTAGCGTTATCCGGGGAGCTGTTTTTT,CASSVALSGELFF
-,TRBJ1-1,TRBD1,TRBV7-6,TGTGCCAGCAGCCCACATATTGGGACAGGGATTACTGAAGCTTTCTTT,CASSPHIGTGITEAFF
-,TRBJ1-2,-,TRBV6-5,TGTGCCAGCAGTTACGCGCTCGGGCGGGATTACTATGGCTACACCTTC,CASSYALGRDYYGYTF
-,TRBJ2-5,-,TRBV11-2,TGTGCCAGCAGCTTGGGGCCCTCAGGGGTATGGGAGACCCAGTACTTC,CASSLGPSGVWETQYF
few,TRBJ2-7,-,TRBV19,TGTGCCAGTAGTATCGCCGCGCAGGGAGGTCAATACGAGCAGTACTTC,CASSIAAQGGQYEQYF
-,TRBJ2-1,-,TRBV7-3,TGTGCCAGCAGTTCTTTTGGGGGGAGGGGGGAGCAGTTCTTC,CASSSFGGRGEQFF
-,TRBJ1-1,-,TRBV6-6,TGTGCCAGCAGTCTACAGCCGAACACTGAAGCTTTCTTT,CASSLQPNTEAFF
-,TRBJ2-5,-,TRBV5-1,TGCGCCAGCAGCTCCACGGGAAGCACTAGGCAAGAGACCCAGTACTTC,CASSSTGSTRQETQYF
once,TRBJ2-7,-,TRBV19,TGTGCCAGTAGTATAGCGGAGGGGGCGGACGAGCAGTACTTC,CASSIAEGADEQYF
once,TRBJ2-2,-,TRBV11-2,TGTGCCAGCAGCCGGGAGTACGGGGAGCTGTTTTTT,CASSREYGELFF
-,TRBJ1-4,-,TRBV5-6,TGTGCCAGCAGCGTGTCAGGGCGCTCAGGGGAAAAACTGTTTTTT,CASSVSGRSGEKLFF
-,TRBJ1-5,TRBD1,TRBV19,TGTGCCAGTAGTCCGGACAGGGTCAATCAGCCCCAGCATTTT,CASSPDRVNQPQHF
once,TRBJ2-2,TRBD2,TRBV5-1,TGCGCCAGCAGTTGGGGAGCGGGAAACACCGGGGAGCTGTTTTTT,CASSWGAGNTGELFF
-,TRBJ2-2,TRBD1,TRBV6-5,TGTGCCAGCAGTTACTCCCCCAGGGGGCACACCGGGGAGCTGTTTTTT,CASSYSPRGHTGELFF
-,TRBJ1-5,-,TRBV4-1,TGCGCCAGCAGCCAAGCCTCCCGGGGGAATCAGCCCCAGCATTTT,CASSQASRGNQPQHF
-,TRBJ2-4,-,TRBV7-2,TGTGCCAGCAGGGGGCAGGGGGGAGTCAAAAACATTCAGTACTTC,CASRGQGGVKNIQYF
-,TRBJ1-1,-,TRBV5-4,TGTGCCAGCAGCTTGGCGATGCAGCAGGGGAACACTGAAGCTTTCTTT,CASSLAMQQGNTEAFF
-,TRBJ2-3,-,TRBV30,TGTGCCTGGGCTCTGGGACTCGGGGAGGATACGCAGTATTTT,CAWALGLGEDTQYF
-,TRBJ2-2,TRBD1,TRBV5-1,TGCGCCAGCAGCCCAGGACAGGCCCTTTCGAACACCGGGGAGCTGTTTTTT,CASSPGQALSNTGELFF
few,TRBJ1-1,TRBD1,TRBV2,TGTGCCAGCACCACGGGACAGGGGGTAATCACTGAAGCTTTCTTT,CASTTGQGVITEAFF
once,TRBJ1-2,TRBD1,TRBV27,TGTGCCAGCAGTTGGGGCACAGGGGTTAACTATGGCTACACCTTC,CASSWGTGVNYGYTF
-,TRBJ1-2,-,TRBV28,TGTGCCAGCAGTTTCCTCGGGGAAGGCTACACCTTC,CASSFLGEGYTF
-,TRBJ2-7,-,TRBV9,TGTGCCAGCAGCCCCCCCTTGGAACTAGGCTCCTACGAGCAGTACTTC,CASSPPLELGSYEQYF
-,TRBJ2-3,TRBD2,TRBV2,TGTGCCTTGGGACTAGCGGGGGGGGGCACAGATACGCAGTATTTT,CALGLAGGGTDTQYF